This T cell receptor beta chain is from a study of blood T cell repertoires in COVID-19. On the study more broadly: From the United States, Italy and Spain came samples of acute and convalescent COVID-19. T cells, B-cell-depleted T cells, or PBMCs supplied cDNA or gDNA.

Per the original methods: Amplified reference gene primers provided the basis for estimating nucleated cell counts. Here immunoSEQ multiplex PCR was the method, and the copy in TCRdb shows in-frame clones only, minus some. That table furnishes V, J and clone size, whereas the DNA furnished D and trimming. Of around 200,000 clones in the sample, about four fifths were seen once. A Seattle source enrolled patients during active infection and followed them longitudinally. With V trimmed by 6 bases and J by 4 bases, 5 bases remained unmatched. Germline CDR1 is SQVTM and CDR2 is ANQGSEA. The CDR3 consists of 13 residues.

The V and J genes are TRBV29-1 and TRBJ1-2; 10 bases are shared with TRBD1. This clonotype was sampled from a middle-aged woman with COVID-19, enrolled during active disease. The sample consisted of peripheral blood. In DNA, the CDR3 is TGCAGCGTCGCGACAGGGGGCCCCTATGGCTACACCTTC. This translates into CSVATGGPYGYTF.